These 31 T cell receptor beta chains originate from one sample sequenced in a study of blood T cell repertoires in COVID-19. TCRdb's table, derived via immunoSEQ multiplex PCR, lists solely in-frame clones and lacks some. The sample consists of about 290,000 clones, under 90% of them appearing once. The sample consisted of peripheral blood. The receptors were gathered from a woman in her thirties or forties who had recovered from COVID-19.

The rearrangement uses TRBV2 and TRBJ2-7, with D hard to call. With 0 bases removed from V and 3 bases from J, the gap between germline ends came to 3 bases. From germline, CDR1 is SNHLY and CDR2 FYNNEI. The CDR3 is made up of 12 amino acids. CDR3: CASSEANYEQYF. For the CDR3, the DNA is TGTGCCAGCAGTGAAGCCAACTACGAGCAGTACTTC.

V usage is TRBV19 and J usage is TRBJ2-1, with TRBD2 matching 14 bases. Trimming cost V 4 bases and J 6 bases; bases outside gene matches: 11. Germline V lookup: CDR1 LNHDA, CDR2 SQIVND (reference sequence). The CDR3 runs 18 residues. The CDR3 DNA reads as TGTGCCAGTAGTAGAGGGGGGACTAGCGGGAGAGGGGCCAATGAGCAGTTCTTC. This sequence encodes CASSRGGTSGRGANEQFF.

The CDR3 DNA follows: TGTGCCAGCAGCTTAAATACGCGGGATTCACCCCTCCACTTT. Its protein product is CASSLNTRDSPLHF. This chain joins TRBV11-2 and TRBJ1-6; D is unclear. The CDR3 is 14 residues long. V dropped 2 bases and J dropped 8 bases, with 10 bases sitting between them. Germline V CDR1 and CDR2: SGHAT, FQNNGV.

V and J are TRBV24-1 and TRBJ2-7, with 9 positions matching TRBD2. The germline V gene has CDR1 KGHDR and CDR2 SFDVKD. Trimming removed 1 base from V and 5 bases from J; junction bases left unmatched: 8. The CDR3 is 16 amino acids. In DNA form, the CDR3 reads TGTGCCACCAGTGATTTAATTGCGGGAGGGCCTGACGAGCAGTACTTC. This encodes CATSDLIAGGPDEQYF.

CDR3 amino acids: CASSPTGQGITEAFF. Written as DNA, the CDR3 is TGCGCCAGCAGCCCAACGGGACAGGGGATCACTGAAGCTTTCTTT. The chain recombines TRBV4-1 with TRBJ1-1; 10 bases are a match to TRBD1. The CDR3 consists of 15 residues. Germline assignment: CDR1 MGHRA and CDR2 YSYEKL. With V trimmed by 4 bases and J by 4 bases, 6 bases remained unmatched.

The chain's CDR3 is CSVGEGGNQPQHF. The CDR3 nucleotides read TGCAGCGTTGGGGAGGGCGGCAATCAGCCCCAGCATTTT. The chain employs TRBV29-1 and TRBJ1-5, with unresolved D. Trimming removed 4 bases at V and 2 bases at J, with 9 bases between. The germline gives CDR1 SQVTM, CDR2 ANQGSEA. This CDR3 region has 13 residues. Complete variable domain (other parts from reference TRBV29-1 and TRBJ1-5): SAVISQKPSRDICQRGTSLTIQCQVDSQVTMMFWYRQQPGQSLTLIATANQGSEATYESGFVIDKFPISRPNLTFSTLTVSNMSPEDSSIYLCSVGEGGNQPQHFGDGTRLSIL.

The V gene is TRBV5-6, the J gene TRBJ2-5; the D gene is possibly TRBD1 (6 bases). V was trimmed by 4 bases and J by 2 bases, leaving 9 bases between them. The CDR3 covers 13 residues. Germline CDR1 and CDR2: SGHDT and YYEEEE. The CDR3 loop is CASSQGTQETQYF. Written as DNA, the CDR3 is TGTGCCAGCAGCCAAGGGACACAAGAGACCCAGTACTTC.

This chain connects TRBV5-4 to TRBJ1-1; D is unresolved. The V end was cut by 0 bases, the J end by 3 bases, with 9 bases between. Germline CDR1 and CDR2: SGHNT and YYREEE (reference sequence). The CDR3 extends over 14 amino acids. The CDR3 DNA is TGTGCCAGCAGCTTGGGAGGGAGGTACACTGAAGCTTTCTTT. Translation gives CASSLGGRYTEAFF.

V gene TRBV28 combines with J gene TRBJ2-7, with D possibly being TRBD2 (6 bases). CDR1 MDHEN and CDR2 SYDVKM come from the germline V gene. Trimming shortened V by 3 bases and J by 0 bases, and 9 bases separated the two germline ends. This CDR3 region has 14 residues. The CDR3 protein is CASSLEGTSYEQYF. In DNA, the CDR3 is TGTGCCAGCAGTTTGGAGGGAACCTCCTACGAGCAGTACTTC.

J is TRBJ2-1 and V is TRBV5-4; the match to TRBD2 covers 9 bases. This CDR3 is 15 amino acids long. Germline V gives CDR1 SGHNT, CDR2 YYREEE (reference sequence). V lost 2 bases and J lost 5; bases outside the gene matches: 5. The CDR3 region has the DNA TGTGCCAGCAGCTTCGCGCTAGCGGGGAACAATGAGCAGTTCTTC. It yields the protein CASSFALAGNNEQFF.

This chain connects TRBV2 to TRBJ2-1; D is perhaps TRBD2 (6 bases). V was pared by 2 bases and J by 1 base, with 12 bases between. Looked up from germline, CDR1 is SNHLY and CDR2 is FYNNEI. The CDR3 is 16 residues long. CDR3: CASSEWGGMSYNEQFF. DNA of the CDR3: TGTGCCAGCAGTGAATGGGGCGGGATGTCCTACAATGAGCAGTTCTTC.

This chain uses TRBV6-1 with TRBJ2-7, with 8 positions matching TRBD2. Per germline, CDR1 MNHNS and CDR2 SASEGT. The junction had 8 bases not matched to a gene; V was cut back by 4 bases and J by 0 bases. The CDR3 has 16 residues. The CDR3 region has the DNA TGTGCCAGCAGTGCTATGGGACTAGTTTCCTCCTACGAGCAGTACTTC. Translated, it gives CASSAMGLVSSYEQYF.

The chain employs TRBV7-6 and TRBJ2-7, with a tentative D call TRBD1 (5 bases). From germline, CDR1 is SGHVS and CDR2 FNYEAQ. CDR3 length: 16 amino acids. V dropped 1 base and J dropped 2 bases, with 15 bases sitting between them. The CDR3 nucleotides are TGTGCCAGCAGCTTAGAAGCCACTGGGGCGACCTACGAGCAGTACTTC. Its translation is CASSLEATGATYEQYF.

This clone came up once. The chain uses TRBV12-3 or TRBV12-4 and TRBJ2-7; TRBD2 matches at 7 bases. V lost 6 bases, J lost 7 bases, and 9 bases stayed unmatched. The CDR3 length is 13 residues. The CDR3 loop reads CASSSTSVGEQYF. CDR3 nucleotides: TGTGCCAGCAGCTCAACTAGCGTGGGGGAGCAGTACTTC.

The V and J genes are TRBV11-3 and TRBJ2-5; TRBD2 aligns across 14 bases. Germline loops: CDR1 SGHNT, CDR2 YENEEA. Losses at the gene ends were 5 bases for V and 5 bases for J; bases not matched to a gene: 4. The CDR3 contains 15 residues. In DNA form, the CDR3 reads TGTGCCAGCAGCCTGGGACTAGCGGGAGCTGAGACCCAGTACTTC. This encodes CASSLGLAGAETQYF. Based on the CDR3 plus reference TRBV11-3 and TRBJ2-5, the full variable domain is EAGVVQSPRYKIIEKKQPVAFWCNPISGHNTLYWYLQNLGQGPELLIRYENEEAVDDSQLPKDRFSAERLKGVDSTLKIQPAELGDSAVYLCASSLGLAGAETQYFGPGTRLLVL.

This clone was detected only once. The gene calls are TRBV19 and TRBJ2-3, with a tentative D call TRBD1 (5 bases). This CDR3 has 13 residues. Germline V gives CDR1 LNHDA, CDR2 SQIVND (reference sequence). With 2 bases removed from V and 13 bases from J, the gap between germline ends came to 16 bases. The CDR3 bases are TGTGCCAGTAGTATACAGGGCTTCAACGAGAAGTATTTT. The encoded protein is CASSIQGFNEKYF.

This clone is a singleton in its sample. The V and J genes are TRBV27 and TRBJ1-6; no firm D call. Trimming removed 3 bases from V and 2 bases from J, with 8 bases in between. This CDR3 has 15 residues. Germline loops: CDR1 MNHEY, CDR2 SMNVEV (reference sequence). The CDR3 loop reads CASSFGGAYNSPLHF. The CDR3 nucleotides are TGTGCCAGCAGTTTCGGCGGGGCCTATAATTCACCCCTCCACTTT.

The chain combines TRBV19 with TRBJ2-7; 8 positions agree with TRBD2. CDR1 and CDR2 (germline): LNHDA, SQIVND (reference sequence). This CDR3 comprises 18 residues. After removal of 4 bases from V and 0 bases from J, the junction contained 14 bases not matched to a gene. In DNA, the CDR3 is TGTGCCAGTAGTAAGGTTTCTACGAGCCTAGCGGGCTCCTACGAGCAGTACTTC. Protein: CASSKVSTSLAGSYEQYF.

This chain uses TRBV10-3 with TRBJ2-3; 10 bases are shared with TRBD2. The germline CDR1 and CDR2 sequences are ENHRY and SYGVKD. CDR3 length: 16 amino acids. With 3 bases clipped from V and 9 bases from J, the junction kept 12 bases outside the gene matches. This chain's CDR3 is CAISDASGREFGTQYF. The CDR3 DNA follows: TGTGCCATCAGTGATGCTAGCGGGAGAGAATTCGGGACGCAGTATTTT.

The chain has TRBV10-2 and TRBJ1-1; tentative D call: TRBD1 (5 bases). CDR1 is WSHSY and CDR2 is SAAADI in the germline V gene. Trimming removed 7 bases at V and 4 bases at J, with 16 bases between. The CDR3 sequence is 14 residues long. In DNA form, the CDR3 reads TGCGCCAGCATCCCCCCCGGAGGGGCCACTGAAGCTTTCTTT. It codes for CASIPPGGATEAFF.

This chain uses TRBV30 with TRBJ2-7, with D tentatively TRBD1 (5 bases). V was trimmed by 0 bases and J by 5 bases, leaving 8 bases between them. CDR1 is GTSNPN and CDR2 is SVGIG in the germline V gene (reference sequence). The CDR3 length is 12 residues. The CDR3 here is CAWSVRGHEQYF. DNA of the CDR3: TGTGCCTGGAGTGTAAGGGGCCACGAGCAGTACTTC.

This rearrangement joins TRBV2 to TRBJ1-5, with D tentatively TRBD1 (6 bases). The CDR3 sequence is 15 residues long. The V end was cut by 6 bases, the J end by 2 bases, with 14 bases between. The germline V gene encodes CDR1 SNHLY and CDR2 FYNNEI. CDR3 in amino acids: CASRATGAGNQPQHF. For the CDR3, the DNA is TGTGCCAGCAGAGCGACAGGAGCAGGCAATCAGCCCCAGCATTTT.

This clone was recorded only once. The gene calls are TRBV3-1 (or the pseudogene TRBV3-2) and TRBJ2-7; 7 bases are a match to TRBD1. This CDR3 region has 13 residues. V lost 4 bases and J lost 6; bases outside the gene matches: 6. Germline CDR1 LGHDT, CDR2 YNNKEL (reference sequence). The chain's CDR3 is CASSLGQAGEQYF. CDR3 nucleotide sequence: TGTGCCAGCAGCCTCGGACAGGCCGGCGAGCAGTACTTC.

The chain links TRBV15 to TRBJ2-1; 7 bases match TRBD1. V was pared by 5 bases and J by 0 bases, with 4 bases of the junction left unmatched. The CDR3 totals 15 residues. Germline assignment: CDR1 LNHNV and CDR2 YYDKDF (reference sequence). The CDR3 DNA sequence: TGTGCCACCAGCCCGACAGGGCGCTCCTACAATGAGCAGTTCTTC. Amino acid sequence: CATSPTGRSYNEQFF. Using reference TRBV15 and TRBJ2-1 for the parts outside the CDR3, the full variable domain is DAMVIQNPRYQVTQFGKPVTLSCSQTLNHNVMYWYQQKSSQAPKLLFHYYDKDFNNEADTPDNFQSRRPNTSFCFLDIRSPGLGDTAMYLCATSPTGRSYNEQFFGPGTRLTVL.

CDR3 loop: CASSIAGAGLKSGELFF. The CDR3 nucleotides read TGTGCCAGTAGTATAGCTGGGGCAGGGCTCAAGTCCGGGGAGCTGTTTTTT. The chain employs TRBV19 and TRBJ2-2, with D possibly TRBD1 on 5 matching bases. CDR1 is LNHDA, CDR2 SQIVND, per germline (reference sequence). The CDR3 is made up of 17 amino acids. V was cut by 1 base and J by 6 bases, with 18 bases left in between.

The chain carries TRBV5-1 and TRBJ2-3; 9 nucleotides align to TRBD2. CDR1 and CDR2 (germline): SGHRS, YFSETQ. The CDR3 totals 15 residues. V lost 3 bases to trimming and J lost 5 bases; unmatched junction nucleotides: 7. CDR3 nucleotides: TGCGCCAGCAGCTCCCTAGCGGGATTGGTAGATACGCAGTATTTT. Translating gives CASSSLAGLVDTQYF. The complete variable domain, with remaining parts taken from reference TRBV5-1 and TRBJ2-3, reads KAGVTQTPRYLIKTRGQQVTLSCSPISGHRSVSWYQQTPGQGLQFLFEYFSETQRNKGNFPGRFSGRQFSNSRSEMNVSTLELGDSALYLCASSSLAGLVDTQYFGPGTRLTVL.

The rearrangement links TRBV3-1 (or the pseudogene TRBV3-2) to TRBJ2-1, with D perhaps matching TRBD1 (5 bases). Trimming pared 2 bases from V and 6 bases from J, leaving 11 bases between. This CDR3 has 14 amino acids. Germline lookup yields CDR1 LGHDT and CDR2 YNNKEL (reference sequence). Here the CDR3 reads CASSQSRTPNEQFF. Here the CDR3 DNA reads TGTGCCAGCAGCCAATCACGGACACCCAATGAGCAGTTCTTC.

The chain joins TRBV5-4 to TRBJ1-2; perhaps TRBD1 as D (5 bases). CDR3 size: 14 residues. Germline V gene lookup returns CDR1 SGHNT and CDR2 YYREEE (reference sequence). Trimming stripped 2 bases from V and 4 bases from J, with 12 bases between. CDR3 nucleotide sequence: TGTGCCAGCAGCTTCGGGAGACAGCCCTATGGCTACACCTTC. It yields the protein CASSFGRQPYGYTF.

The genes are TRBV5-5 and TRBJ2-7; 15 nucleotides agree with TRBD2. Losses at the gene ends were 4 bases for V and 2 bases for J; bases not matched to a gene: 10. This CDR3 spans 18 amino acids. Germline V gene data show CDR1 as SGHKS and CDR2 as YYEKEE (reference sequence). In DNA form, the CDR3 reads TGTGCCAGCAGCGCCACCGGGACTAGCGGGAGGTTCACCTACGAGCAGTACTTC. Protein sequence: CASSATGTSGRFTYEQYF.

The chain recombines TRBV11-3 with TRBJ2-1; 11 bases align to TRBD2. The CDR3 length is 19 residues. The junction had 14 bases not matched to a gene; V was cut back by 7 bases and J by 0 bases. Germline lookup yields CDR1 SGHNT and CDR2 YENEEA. The CDR3 DNA reads TGTGCCAGCACCGTCGGGCTAGCGGGAGGTGCGAGCTCCTACAATGAGCAGTTCTTC. This codes for CASTVGLAGGASSYNEQFF.

This sequence joins TRBV28 and TRBJ2-1, with 8 bases identical to TRBD2. J lost 6 bases, V lost 5 bases, and 9 bases had no gene match. Looked up from germline, CDR1 is MDHEN and CDR2 is SYDVKM. This CDR3 comprises 15 residues. For the CDR3, the DNA is TGTGCCAGCAGTCCTATCGGGACTAGGGGCAATGAGCAGTTCTTC. Translation: CASSPIGTRGNEQFF.